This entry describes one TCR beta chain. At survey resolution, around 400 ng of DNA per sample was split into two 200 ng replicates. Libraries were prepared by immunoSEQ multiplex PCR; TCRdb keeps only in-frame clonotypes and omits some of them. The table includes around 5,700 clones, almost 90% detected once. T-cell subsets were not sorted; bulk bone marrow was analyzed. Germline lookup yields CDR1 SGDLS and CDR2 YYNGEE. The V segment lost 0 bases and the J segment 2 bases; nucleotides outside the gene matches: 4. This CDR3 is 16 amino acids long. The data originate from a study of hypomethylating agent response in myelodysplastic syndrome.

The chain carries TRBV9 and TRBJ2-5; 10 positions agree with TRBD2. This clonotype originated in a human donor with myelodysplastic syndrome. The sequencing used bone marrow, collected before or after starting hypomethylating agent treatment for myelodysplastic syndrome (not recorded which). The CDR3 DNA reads TGTGCCAGCAGCGTAGGGTCTAGCGGGGGTCAAGAGACCCAGTACTTC. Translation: CASSVGSSGGQETQYF. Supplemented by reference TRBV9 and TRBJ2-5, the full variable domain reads DSGVTQTPKHLITATGQRVTLRCSPRSGDLSVYWYQQSLDQGLQFLIQYYNGEERAKGNILERFSAQQFPDLHSELNLSSLELGDSALYFCASSVGSSGGQETQYFGPGTRLLVL.